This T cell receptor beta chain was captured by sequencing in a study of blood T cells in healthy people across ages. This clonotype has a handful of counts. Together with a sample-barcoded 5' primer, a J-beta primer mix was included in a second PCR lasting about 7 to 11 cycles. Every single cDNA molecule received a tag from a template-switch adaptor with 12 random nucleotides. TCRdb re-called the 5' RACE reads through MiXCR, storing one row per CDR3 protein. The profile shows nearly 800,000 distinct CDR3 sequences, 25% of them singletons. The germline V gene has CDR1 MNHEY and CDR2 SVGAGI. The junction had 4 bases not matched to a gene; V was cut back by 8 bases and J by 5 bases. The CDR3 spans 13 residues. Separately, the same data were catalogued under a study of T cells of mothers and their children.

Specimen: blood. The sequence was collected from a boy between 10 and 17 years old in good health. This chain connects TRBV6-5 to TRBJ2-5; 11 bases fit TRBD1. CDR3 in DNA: TGTGCCAGCCAGGACAGGGGGCTTGAGACCCAGTACTTC. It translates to CASQDRGLETQYF.